This T cell receptor (beta chain) was identified during a study of shared clonotypes between healthy human individuals. Repertoires were generated with immunoSEQ multiplex PCR, while TCRdb's copy carries only in-frame clones and drops some. The table records around 700,000 clones, less than 80% of them present only once. The clonotype comes from a woman aged 25 to 45 in good health. The sequenced sample consisted of memory CD4+ T cells sorted from blood. Indicated subset: CD45RA-negative fraction.

CDR3 in amino acids: CASSLAGYSYEQYF. The DNA for the CDR3 is TGTGCCAGCAGCTTAGCGGGGTACTCCTACGAGCAGTACTTC. V is TRBV7-2 and J is TRBJ2-7; no reliable D call. V was clipped by 0 bases and J by 0 bases, with 6 bases between them. Germline V gene data show CDR1 as SGHTA and CDR2 as FQGNSA. This CDR3 comprises 14 residues. Based on the CDR3 plus reference TRBV7-2 and TRBJ2-7, the full variable domain is GAGVSQSPSNKVTEKGKDVELRCDPISGHTALYWYRQSLGQGLEFLIYFQGNSAPDKSGLPSDRFSAERTGGSVSTLTIQRTQQEDSAVYLCASSLAGYSYEQYFGPGTRLTVT.